There are many counts of the clone carrying this T cell receptor beta chain. Its antigen is not identified. The data stem from a study of metastatic and nonmetastatic thyroid tumors. Across the study: Repertoires from malignant and benign thyroid patients were compared across blood and tumor or nodule tissue. Whole-study results and caveats: Malignant thyroid tumors reportedly exceeded benign nodules significantly in TCR beta diversity, with the difference appearing in blood and tumor.

In the study's own analysis: CDR3 differences across clinicopathological groups were used to build a distant-metastasis classifier for papillary thyroid cancer. TCRdb re-called the PCR reads with MiXCR. The V and J calls shown here were made by TCRdb, not taken from the authors' results. The data show tens of thousands of clones, with 20% seen just once and 4% held by the top ten. Per germline, CDR1 MNHEY and CDR2 SVGEGT. Trimming cost V 2 bases and J 8 bases; bases outside gene matches: 12. CDR3 length: 18 amino acids. No patient had received any treatment before thyroid surgery. Sequencing was done on a sample of blood. This clonotype was sampled from a female donor with papillary thyroid cancer or a benign thyroid nodule (not recorded which). Some clones in this sample may be carry-over from other donors' samples. The V call is TRBV6-2 or TRBV6-3, the J call TRBJ2-4; TRBD2 matches at 13 bases. CDR3 residues: CASSYVLLAGGRWDIQYF. In DNA, the CDR3 is TGTGCCAGCAGTTACGTTTTACTAGCGGGAGGGCGTTGGGACATTCAGTACTTC.